These T cell receptor beta chains were read from a single sample in a study of shared clonotypes between healthy human individuals. Clones were sequenced by immunoSEQ multiplex PCR, and TCRdb holds only the in-frame ones, with some missing. The sample consists of more than 2,000,000 clones, around 94% of them appearing once. The sample taken for sequencing was naive CD4+ T cells sorted from blood. The origin of the receptors is a man aged 18 to 35 in good health. Each CDR3 is given with its conserved first and last residue. A D gene is named only where the DNA matches it firmly. Rows may omit the clone size; those that give it use once, few, many or a size class.

j_gene	d_gene	v_gene	abundance	CDR3nt	CDR3aa
TRBJ2-7	NA	TRBV18	once	TGTGCCAGCTCACCAATCCGAGGGTCCTACGAGCAGTACTTC	CASSPIRGSYEQYF
TRBJ1-5	NA	TRBV19	NA	TGTGCCAGCGCCGGGGGGGGCAATCAGCCCCAGCATTTT	CASAGGGNQPQHF
TRBJ1-5	TRBD1	TRBV5-4	NA	TGTGCCAGCAGCTCGGGACAGGGTTTCAATCAGCCCCAGCATTTT	CASSSGQGFNQPQHF
TRBJ1-1	NA	TRBV6-6	once	TGTGCCAGCAGATTAACACCCGAGAACACTGAAGCTTTCTTT	CASRLTPENTEAFF
TRBJ2-2	NA	TRBV30	NA	TGTGCCTGGAGTGCAGGGCCGGGTCGAACCGGGGAGCTGTTTTTT	CAWSAGPGRTGELFF
TRBJ2-3	NA	TRBV10-2	NA	TGCGCCAGCAGTGAAGATACGGGGAGGGATACGCAGTATTTT	CASSEDTGRDTQYF
TRBJ1-2	TRBD1	TRBV5-4	NA	TGTGCCAGCAGCCAGACAGGGATTGGTGGCTACACCTTC	CASSQTGIGGYTF
TRBJ1-1	NA	TRBV23-1	NA	TGCGCCAGCAGTCATTCAGGACAGATAAACACTGAAGCTTTCTTT	CASSHSGQINTEAFF
TRBJ2-2	TRBD2	TRBV4-3	NA	TGCGCCAGCAGCCAAGTCTCTTTGGGCGTAAGCGGGAGGGGCACCGGGGAGCTGTTTTTT	CASSQVSLGVSGRGTGELFF
TRBJ2-7	TRBD1	TRBV27	NA	TGTGCCAGCAGTTTCTCCGGGACAGTCCCCTACGAGCAGTACTTC	CASSFSGTVPYEQYF
TRBJ2-1	NA	TRBV30	NA	TGTGCCTGGAGTGTTATTACTGGTGAGCAGTTCTTC	CAWSVITGEQFF
TRBJ2-3	NA	TRBV19	NA	TGTGCCAGTAGTGTCCCTAGCACAGATACGCAGTATTTT	CASSVPSTDTQYF
TRBJ2-7	TRBD2	TRBV7-6	NA	TGTGCCAGCAGCTTAGAGACTAGCGGGAGCTACGAGCAGTACTTC	CASSLETSGSYEQYF
TRBJ2-2	NA	TRBV7-8	NA	TGTGCCAGCAGCTTAGGGGGAGCCTCGTACACCGGGGAGCTGTTTTTT	CASSLGGASYTGELFF
TRBJ1-1	NA	TRBV25-1	few	TGTGCCAGCAGTGGAGGGAGGATGAACACTGAAGCTTTCTTT	CASSGGRMNTEAFF
TRBJ1-2	NA	TRBV6-5	NA	TGTGCCAGCAGCCTTCGACGGTTTTCTAACTATGGCTACACCTTC	CASSLRRFSNYGYTF
TRBJ1-1	NA	TRBV2	NA	TGTGCCAGCACCCGACAGGCCGCCACTGAAGCTTTCTTT	CASTRQAATEAFF
TRBJ2-1	NA	TRBV15	NA	TGTGCCACCAGCAGCCCCGGCCGGGTGCAGTTCTTC	CATSSPGRVQFF
TRBJ2-3	NA	TRBV10-3	few	TGTGCCATCAGTGAGGGCACAGATACGCAGTATTTT	CAISEGTDTQYF
TRBJ2-5	TRBD2	TRBV5-4	NA	TGTGCCAGCAGCTCCGGACTAGCGGGAGAAGAGACCCAGTACTTC	CASSSGLAGEETQYF
TRBJ2-1	NA	TRBV5-1	NA	TGCGCCAGCAGCCCCGACACCACGGTGAATGAGCAGTTCTTC	CASSPDTTVNEQFF
TRBJ2-3	TRBD2	TRBV2	NA	TGTGCCAGCAGTCGGGGGGGAGCGGGAGCGACAGATACGCAGTATTTT	CASSRGGAGATDTQYF
TRBJ1-5	NA	TRBV6-6	NA	TGTGCCAGCAGTTACAGGAGCGATAGCAATCAGCCCCAGCATTTT	CASSYRSDSNQPQHF
TRBJ2-7	NA	TRBV2	NA	TGTGCCAGCAGTGACCCCGGGTGGACTCCCTCCTACGAGCAGTACTTC	CASSDPGWTPSYEQYF
TRBJ2-2	NA	TRBV10-3	NA	TGTGCCATCAGCTCCGGGAACACCGGGGAGCTGTTTTTT	CAISSGNTGELFF
TRBJ2-2	TRBD1	TRBV7-6	NA	TGTGCCAGCAGAACGACAGGGTCTGACACCGGGGAGCTGTTTTTT	CASRTTGSDTGELFF
TRBJ2-3	NA	TRBV7-2	NA	TGTGCCAGCAGCTTAGGGGGCTGGGCAGCAGATACGCAGTATTTT	CASSLGGWAADTQYF
TRBJ1-1	NA	TRBV20-1	NA	TGCAGTGCCTCCCGGGGGTTTGAAGCTTTCTTT	CSASRGFEAFF
TRBJ1-5	NA	TRBV18	NA	TGTGCCAGCTCTTCAGGCGGGACCTCGTATCAGCCCCAGCATTTT	CASSSGGTSYQPQHF
TRBJ2-2	NA	TRBV19	NA	TGTGCCAGTAGTATGCAACGCGACGGGGAGCTGTTTTTT	CASSMQRDGELFF
TRBJ2-7	NA	TRBV5-1	NA	TGCGCCAGCAGCTTGGGGACAGTCTACGAGCAGTACTTC	CASSLGTVYEQYF
TRBJ2-2	NA	TRBV30	NA	TGTGCCTGGAGTGTTCACGGAGGCGGGGAGCTGTTTTTT	CAWSVHGGGELFF
TRBJ1-4	TRBD1	TRBV6-6	NA	TGTGCCAGCAGTTACTCGGGGCAGGGGGGGCCTTTT	CASSYSGQGGPF
TRBJ1-3	NA	TRBV19	NA	TGTGCCAGTAGTATTGGAGGCCCTGGAAACACCATATATTTT	CASSIGGPGNTIYF
TRBJ2-1	NA	TRBV10-3	NA	TGTGCCATCAGTGTCCACAGGGTTGAAAATGAGCAGTTCTTC	CAISVHRVENEQFF
TRBJ2-5	NA	TRBV7-9	NA	TGTGCCAGCAGCTTAGCGGAAACCCTCCGGGAGACCCAGTACTTC	CASSLAETLRETQYF
TRBJ1-1	TRBD1	TRBV30	once	TGTGCCTGGACCCGAGACAGGGTGGATGAAGCTTTCTTT	CAWTRDRVDEAFF
TRBJ2-3	NA	TRBV30	NA	TGTGCCTGGAGGCCCCTTGGGGCCCCTACAGATACGCAGTATTTT	CAWRPLGAPTDTQYF
TRBJ2-5	NA	TRBV30	NA	TGTGCCTGGAGGGGAGACAAGAAAGAGACCCAGTACTTC	CAWRGDKKETQYF
TRBJ2-7	NA	TRBV27	NA	TGTGCCAGCAGTTTTAGAGGGCCTCTCGGACGTGACGAGCAGTACTTC	CASSFRGPLGRDEQYF
TRBJ1-6	NA	TRBV27	NA	TGTGCCAGCAGTTCAATCAGGGGATATAATTCACCCCTCCACTTT	CASSSIRGYNSPLHF
TRBJ2-5	TRBD2	TRBV14	NA	TGTGCCAGCAGCCGCGGGGGATTAAAAGAGACCCAGTACTTC	CASSRGGLKETQYF
TRBJ1-4	NA	TRBV15	NA	TGTGCCACCAGCATCAATGGGCAGCCAACTAATGAAAAACTGTTTTTT	CATSINGQPTNEKLFF
TRBJ2-1	TRBD2	TRBV7-2	NA	TGTGCCAGCAGCTACAGCGGGGGGTACAATGAGCAGTTCTTC	CASSYSGGYNEQFF
TRBJ1-1	NA	TRBV27	once	TGTGCCAGCAGACGCGGACTGACGAACACTGAAGCTTTCTTT	CASRRGLTNTEAFF
TRBJ1-2	NA	TRBV19	once	TGTGCCAGTGAGGGAGACCATAACTATGGCTACACCTTC	CASEGDHNYGYTF
TRBJ1-6	NA	TRBV5-5	NA	TGTGCCAGCAGCCGAACTGGGTTCAGCGGTAATTCACCCCTCCACTTT	CASSRTGFSGNSPLHF
TRBJ1-5	TRBD1	TRBV19	NA	TGTGCCAGTAGACCCCTTACAGGGGATCAGCCCCAGCATTTT	CASRPLTGDQPQHF
TRBJ1-6	TRBD1	TRBV7-2	few	TGTGCCAGCAGCTTTCCCGGGACAGGGTCTCTCCACTTT	CASSFPGTGSLHF
TRBJ2-5	NA	TRBV5-4	NA	TGTGCCAGCAGCCGCGACGGTACTGGCGAGACCCAGTACTTC	CASSRDGTGETQYF
TRBJ2-2	TRBD1	TRBV9	NA	TGTGCCAGCAGCGTAGGGTGGACAGGGTTCGCCGGGGAGCTGTTTTTT	CASSVGWTGFAGELFF
TRBJ1-4	NA	TRBV27	NA	TGTGCCAGCAGTTTGGGGATTTGGGAAAAACTGTTTTTT	CASSLGIWEKLFF
TRBJ2-3	TRBD2	TRBV28	NA	TGTGCCAGCATCCCCGGGGGGGGTTCCACAGATACGCAGTATTTT	CASIPGGGSTDTQYF
TRBJ1-5	NA	TRBV30	NA	TGTGCCTATTCGGGAGGGTGGAATCAGCCCCAGCATTTT	CAYSGGWNQPQHF
TRBJ1-1	NA	TRBV9	NA	TGTGCCAGCAGCGGGAAGGGAGGGACTGAAGCTTTCTTT	CASSGKGGTEAFF